This T cell receptor (beta chain) was retrieved from a study of blood T cell repertoires in COVID-19. Study as a whole: COVID-19 samples, acute and convalescent, were from the United States, Italy and Spain. The analysed material was cDNA or gDNA that came from T cells, B-cell-depleted T cells, or PBMCs.

CDR1 and CDR2 (germline): LGHNT, FRNRAP. V dropped 6 bases and J dropped 1 base, with 6 bases sitting between them. CDR3 length: 13 amino acids. In the original processing: Reference gene primers were amplified, and this amplification served to estimate nucleated cell counts. This table comes from immunoSEQ multiplex PCR, and its TCRdb copy is limited to in-frame clones, with some not included. From that table come the V and J calls and clone size; the DNA was used to work out D and trimming. This table holds around 140,000 clones, roughly four fifths found once. The sample consisted of peripheral blood. V and J are TRBV12-5 and TRBJ2-2, with D possibly TRBD1 on 6 matching bases. This TCR was sampled from a human donor with acute or convalescent COVID-19. The donor label of this sample is uncertain. The CDR3 DNA follows: TGTGCTAGTGGGGGACAGAACACCGGGGAGCTGTTTTTT. It translates to CASGGQNTGELFF.